These 14 T cell receptor beta chains were all obtained from the same sample, sequenced in a study of blood T cell repertoires in COVID-19. Assay used: immunoSEQ multiplex PCR; TCRdb lists only in-frame clones, some missing. The data hold some 160,000 clones, with more than 80% observed a single time. The sample taken for sequencing was peripheral blood. The receptors stem from a man aged 60-69 years with acute or convalescent COVID-19.

The chain employs TRBV2 and TRBJ2-2; perhaps TRBD2 as D (7 bases). Trimming stripped 7 bases from V and 6 bases from J, with 18 bases between. The CDR3 spans 15 residues. Germline CDR1 reads SNHLY; CDR2 reads FYNNEI. As DNA, the CDR3 is TGTGCCAGCATCCGGGGAGGGGGACCGTCCGGGGAGCTGTTTTTT. Its protein product is CASIRGGGPSGELFF.

This chain joins TRBV6-5 and TRBJ1-5; no reliable D call. The length of the CDR3 is 16 residues. Between the trimmed V and J ends, which lost 4 bases and 5 bases, there was a span of 18 bases. The germline V gene encodes CDR1 MNHEY and CDR2 SVGAGI. CDR3 loop: CASSSRNSRHDQPQHF. The CDR3, as DNA: TGTGCCAGCAGTTCCCGTAACAGCCGGCACGATCAGCCCCAGCATTTT.

The chain employs TRBV21-1 and TRBJ1-1; the table assigns TRBD1, which was not confirmed against the DNA. TRBV21-1 is given as a pseudogene. The CDR3 contains 15 residues. The CDR3 sequence is CASSKWGQSGTEAFF. The CDR3 DNA is TGTGCCAGCAGCAAATGGGGACAGTCGGGCACTGAAGCTTTCTTT.

This clone has just one count. The rearrangement uses TRBV6-5 and TRBJ1-1; 8 positions match TRBD1. The CDR3 contains 14 residues. V dropped 6 bases and J dropped 5; count of bases not matched to a gene: 8. CDR1 MNHEY and CDR2 SVGAGI come from the germline V gene. The DNA of the CDR3 is TGTGCCAGCAGCCGACAGGGGCGTAGTACTGAAGCTTTCTTT. Translating gives CASSRQGRSTEAFF.

This chain links TRBV10-3 with TRBJ2-3, with TRBD2 identical over 12 bases. The CDR3 extends over 14 amino acids. V gave up 10 bases and J gave up 6 bases; unmatched junction bases: 8. The germline V gene encodes CDR1 ENHRY and CDR2 SYGVKD. The CDR3 region is CATRTSGASDTQYF. The CDR3 DNA reads as TGTGCCACCAGGACTAGCGGGGCGTCGGATACGCAGTATTTT.

The CDR3, as DNA: TGTGCCAGCAGCGGACAGAACTATGGCTACACCTTC. Protein product: CASSGQNYGYTF. V and J are TRBV12-3 or TRBV12-4 and TRBJ1-2; tentatively, D is TRBD1 (6 bases). The CDR3 is 12 amino acids. V was pared by 6 bases and J by 2 bases, with 7 bases between.

The gene calls are TRBV18 and TRBJ2-1; D is unclear. Trimming shortened V by 3 bases and J by 4 bases, and 7 bases separated the two germline ends. This CDR3 region has 13 residues. Looked up from germline, CDR1 is KGHSH and CDR2 is LQKENI. The CDR3 region is CASSPPSYNEQFF. Here the CDR3 DNA reads TGTGCCAGCTCACCCCCCAGTTACAATGAGCAGTTCTTC.

This clone came up once. For the CDR3, the DNA is TGTGCCAGCAGTGCCCGTCGGGGGGAGGGAGCTTTCTTT. Protein product: CASSARRGEGAFF. The rearrangement uses TRBV25-1 and TRBJ1-1; tentative D call: TRBD1 (5 bases). With 4 bases removed from V and 10 bases from J, the gap between germline ends came to 16 bases. Germline-derived CDR1 and CDR2 are MGHDK and SYGVNS. This CDR3 has 13 residues.

V usage is TRBV7-2 and J usage is TRBJ1-5; the D gene is possibly TRBD1 (5 bases). Germline V gene data show CDR1 as SGHTA and CDR2 as FQGNSA. CDR3 length equals 14 residues. The V and J ends lost 1 base and 4 bases respectively, with 8 bases between them. The CDR3, as DNA: TGTGCCAGCAGCTTAGAAAGGGGAAATCAGCCCCAGCATTTT. It codes for CASSLERGNQPQHF.

V usage is TRBV19 and J usage is TRBJ1-6; D call uncertain. CDR1 and CDR2 from the germline V gene are LNHDA and SQIVND (reference sequence). The CDR3 is made up of 12 amino acids. V shed 6 bases and J shed 6 bases, with 6 bases lying between them. CDR3 nucleotide sequence: TGTGCCAGTAGCCCCTCTAATTCACCCCTCCACTTT. It codes for CASSPSNSPLHF. Using reference TRBV19 and TRBJ1-6 for the parts outside the CDR3, the full variable domain is DGGITQSPKYLFRKEGQNVTLSCEQNLNHDAMYWYRQDPGQGLRLIYYSQIVNDFQKGDIAEGYSVSREKKESFPLTVTSAQKNPTAFYLCASSPSNSPLHFGNGTRLTVT.

The chain joins TRBV18 to TRBJ2-7, with 7 bases identical to TRBD2. The trim removed 4 bases at V and 6 bases at J, leaving 3 bases unmatched. Germline CDR1 and CDR2: KGHSH and LQKENI. This CDR3 has 12 amino acids. The CDR3 loop reads CASSRGGVEQYF. The CDR3 region has the DNA TGTGCCAGCTCACGGGGAGGGGTCGAGCAGTACTTC.

The rearrangement joins TRBV30 to TRBJ2-2; D is perhaps TRBD1 (5 bases). This CDR3 comprises 15 residues. Germline assignment: CDR1 GTSNPN and CDR2 SVGIG (reference sequence). V lost 3 bases and J lost 5, with 16 bases in between. CDR3 bases: TGTGCCTGGAGATTTGCCAGGGCGAGAACCGGGGAGCTGTTTTTT. Translation gives CAWRFARARTGELFF.

This clone was detected only a few times. This chain connects TRBV19 to TRBJ1-5; TRBD1 is a possible D gene (6 bases). The CDR3 totals 17 residues. The germline V gene encodes CDR1 LNHDA and CDR2 SQIVND (reference sequence). Trimming pared 5 bases from V and 3 bases from J, leaving 20 bases between. CDR3 sequence: CASSGSVGANINQPQHF. The CDR3 nucleotides are TGTGCCAGTAGTGGATCCGTGGGGGCGAATATCAATCAGCCCCAGCATTTT. Looking up the rest from reference TRBV19 and TRBJ1-5 gives the full variable domain: DGGITQSPKYLFRKEGQNVTLSCEQNLNHDAMYWYRQDPGQGLRLIYYSQIVNDFQKGDIAEGYSVSREKKESFPLTVTSAQKNPTAFYLCASSGSVGANINQPQHFGDGTRLSIL.

V usage is TRBV7-9 and J usage is TRBJ1-1; D gene uncertain. CDR1 and CDR2 (germline): SEHNR, FQNEAQ (reference sequence). The CDR3 spans 13 residues. Trimming shortened V by 5 bases and J by 6 bases, and 13 bases separated the two germline ends. The CDR3 spells CASSPIFEAEAFF. For the CDR3, the DNA is TGTGCCAGCAGCCCCATCTTTGAGGCTGAAGCTTTCTTT.